These T cell receptor beta chains were read from a single sample in a study of blood T cell repertoires in COVID-19. Sequenced by immunoSEQ multiplex PCR; TCRdb stores in-frame clones only, minus some. In the table there are about 160,000 clones, about 93% of which are singletons. The sample taken for sequencing was peripheral blood. The receptors stem from a woman between 45 and 60 years old with acute or convalescent COVID-19. The CDR3 runs from the conserved cysteine through the conserved F or W. Fields, in order: J gene, D gene, clone size, V gene, CDR3 DNA, CDR3 protein. D genes are given only for firm matches. Some rows have no size entry. The others give once, few or many, or a class for an expanded clone.

TRBJ1-5,-,-,TRBV27,TGTGCCAGCAGTTTATCGTTCAGTCAGCCCCAGCATTTT,CASSLSFSQPQHF
TRBJ1-5,-,-,TRBV5-1,TGCGCCAGCAGCTTGTCATCAGGGCAGAATCAGCCCCAGCATTTT,CASSLSSGQNQPQHF
TRBJ2-1,TRBD2,once,TRBV7-2,TGTGCCAGCAGTCCCTCTAGCGGGGTGATTCAGGGGTTTGAGCAGTTCTTC,CASSPSSGVIQGFEQFF
TRBJ1-3,-,-,TRBV4-2,TGTGCCAGCAGCCAATTCCGGGAGGGGGAGTTCGCTGGAAACACCATATATTTT,CASSQFREGEFAGNTIYF
TRBJ1-6,-,-,TRBV28,TGTGCCAGCCAAGCGGGTGAGAATTCACCCCTCCACTTT,CASQAGENSPLHF
TRBJ1-4,-,-,TRBV5-4,TGTGCCAGCAGCTTGGGCGCAACTAATGAAAAACTGTTTTTT,CASSLGATNEKLFF
TRBJ1-5,TRBD1,-,TRBV19,TGTGCCAGTAGTGCCAGACAGGGGGCGGATCAGCCCCAGCATTTT,CASSARQGADQPQHF
TRBJ2-6,TRBD1,few,TRBV6-1,TGTGCCAGCAGTGTCAACCCGGGACAGGGAACCTCTGGGGCCAACGTCCTGACTTTC,CASSVNPGQGTSGANVLTF
TRBJ2-5,-,-,TRBV5-4,TGTGCCAGCAGCTTGGGGGGGAGGGGGCAAGAGACCCAGTACTTC,CASSLGGRGQETQYF
TRBJ1-1,TRBD1,-,TRBV7-3,TGTGCCAGCAGCTTCGGACAGGGTGGGAACACTGAAGCTTTCTTT,CASSFGQGGNTEAFF
TRBJ2-7,-,-,TRBV6-5,TGTGCCAGCATCCGAGACAGTTATCCATACGAGCAGTACTTC,CASIRDSYPYEQYF
TRBJ2-1,TRBD1,-,TRBV25-1,TGTGCCAGCAGTGAACCCGGGACAGGAGGCCACAATGAGCAGTTCTTC,CASSEPGTGGHNEQFF
TRBJ1-1,-,-,TRBV11-2,TGTGCCAGCAGCCCCACAGGGTTCACTGAAGCTTTCTTT,CASSPTGFTEAFF
TRBJ2-7,-,-,TRBV28,TGTGCCAGCAGTTTGCCAGGGTACGAGCAGTACTTC,CASSLPGYEQYF
TRBJ1-1,-,-,TRBV5-8,TGTGCCAGCAGCCGCGAGGGCACTGAAGCTTTCTTT,CASSREGTEAFF
TRBJ2-1,-,-,TRBV24-1,TGTGCCACCAGTGATTCCCCAGGGGGGTACAATGAGCAGTTCTTC,CATSDSPGGYNEQFF
TRBJ1-3,-,few,TRBV30,TGTGCCTGGAGTGGAATGAGCTCTGGAAACACCATATATTTT,CAWSGMSSGNTIYF
TRBJ1-1,TRBD1,-,TRBV3-1/TRBV3-2,TGTGCCAGCAGCTTTACCGACAGGGGCACTGAAGCTTTCTTT,CASSFTDRGTEAFF
TRBJ2-1,-,-,TRBV24-1,TGTGCCACCAGTGATCAAAGGGAGGAGCAGTTCTTC,CATSDQREEQFF
TRBJ1-2,TRBD1,-,TRBV3-1/TRBV3-2,TGTGCCAGCAGCCGGTCCTCGACAGGGTGGGACTATGGCTACACCTTC,CASSRSSTGWDYGYTF
TRBJ1-1,-,-,TRBV5-1,TGCGCCAGCAGCTCCAAAACCCCAGGGCAGGGCACTGAAGCTTTCTTT,CASSSKTPGQGTEAFF
TRBJ1-5,-,once,TRBV18,TGTGCCAGCTCACCGGTTAATGCCAGGGGTAGCAATCAGCCCCAGCATTTT,CASSPVNARGSNQPQHF
TRBJ1-1,TRBD1,-,TRBV19,TGTGCCAGGAGTTGGGGGCTCGGGACAGGGTACACTGAAGCTTTCTTT,CARSWGLGTGYTEAFF
TRBJ1-3,TRBD1,-,TRBV15,TGTGCCACCAGCAGGACCACAGGGGTAAACACCATATATTTT,CATSRTTGVNTIYF
TRBJ1-5,TRBD1,-,TRBV30,TGTGCCTGGAGAGCCAGGGGGTGGGGTAATCAGCCCCAGCATTTT,CAWRARGWGNQPQHF
TRBJ2-7,TRBD2,-,TRBV27,TGTGCCAGCAGTTTTACGGGACTAGCTTACGAGCAGTACTTC,CASSFTGLAYEQYF
TRBJ1-2,TRBD1,-,TRBV19,TGTGCCAGTAGCCTCTCGGACAGGAGGCCTGGCTACACCTTC,CASSLSDRRPGYTF
TRBJ2-2,-,-,TRBV9,TGTGCCAGCAGCGTAGTAGTCACCGGGGAGCTGTTTTTT,CASSVVVTGELFF
TRBJ1-2,TRBD1,-,TRBV27,TGTGCCAGCAGTCCGAAAACAGGGGGCCACGGCTACACCTTC,CASSPKTGGHGYTF
TRBJ2-5,-,-,TRBV28,TGTGCCAGCACCCTGATGGCGGGGGCAGGCGAGACCCAGTACTTC,CASTLMAGAGETQYF
TRBJ2-1,TRBD2,-,TRBV2,TGTGCCAGCATCGGACTAGCGGGAGGGTGGGCCTACAATGAGCAGTTCTTC,CASIGLAGGWAYNEQFF
TRBJ2-2,TRBD2,-,TRBV15,TGTGCCACCAGCAGAGGCGGACTAGCGAGTACCGGGGAGCTGTTTTTT,CATSRGGLASTGELFF
TRBJ2-7,-,-,TRBV2,TGTGCCAGCAGTGAATGGTACAGTACCTACGAGCAGTACTTC,CASSEWYSTYEQYF
TRBJ1-2,TRBD1,-,TRBV10-3,TGTGCCACCTGGACAGGGGTCGGTGGCTACACCTTC,CATWTGVGGYTF
TRBJ1-6,TRBD1,-,TRBV2,TGTGCCAGCATGACCGAAGGAGGACAGGGGGTCTCACCCCTCCACTTT,CASMTEGGQGVSPLHF
TRBJ2-1,TRBD2,once,TRBV7-3,TGTGCCAGCAGCTCCCGACTAGCGGGAGCCGGTGAGCAGTTCTTC,CASSSRLAGAGEQFF
TRBJ2-7,-,-,TRBV27,TGTGCCAGCAGTTTCCGGGGGAGACAGGAGCAGTACTTC,CASSFRGRQEQYF